This T cell receptor (beta chain) comes out of a study of T cell changes during pregnancy in multiple sclerosis. This CDR3 has 14 amino acids. V dropped 5 bases and J dropped 7; count of bases not matched to a gene: 7. Germline assignment: CDR1 MNHEY and CDR2 SMNVEV (reference sequence). The method was immunoSEQ multiplex PCR; TCRdb's version includes in-frame clones alone and lacks a portion of them. The top ten clones hold roughly 3.8% of a sample with tens of thousands of clones, 85% to 95% of them seen once. The specimen was CD8+ T cells from peripheral blood mononuclear cells, collected after pregnancy. The V and J genes are TRBV27 and TRBJ2-2; TRBD2 matches 7 bases. This TCR derives from a female donor with multiple sclerosis, enrolled in a pregnancy study. CDR3 DNA: TGTGCCAGCAGTGGACTAGGAAGTATCGGGGAGCTGTTTTTT. Translated, it gives CASSGLGSIGELFF.